Below, 8 T cell receptor beta chains from the same sample are listed, as sequenced in a study of blood T cells in healthy people across ages. Next came a second PCR, run for about 7 to 12 cycles, which used a sample-barcoded 5' primer along with a J-beta primer mix. In TCRdb, the 5' RACE reads were re-called with MiXCR into one record per CDR3 protein. The repertoire holds approximately 1,100,000 distinct CDR3 sequences, with 35% to 55% as singletons. The specimen sequenced was blood. These receptors originate from a woman between 55 and 75 years old in good health.

This chain uses TRBV11-2 with TRBJ2-1; no reliable D call. Germline lookup yields CDR1 SGHAT and CDR2 FQNNGV. V lost 1 base, J lost 8 bases, and 12 bases lay in between. The CDR3 has 14 residues. The CDR3: CASSLGVAGDEQFF. The CDR3 DNA reads as TGTGCCAGCAGCTTAGGGGTAGCTGGCGATGAGCAGTTCTTC.

This clonotype was seen a handful of times. This chain connects TRBV10-3 to TRBJ1-4; 7 nucleotides align to TRBD1. Germline V CDR1 and CDR2: ENHRY, SYGVKD. The CDR3 is 17 residues long. The V and J ends lost 7 bases and 1 base, in that order; junction bases with no gene match: 12. CDR3 region: CAITTMNRGKTNEKLFF. The CDR3 bases are TGTGCCATCACTACGATGAACAGGGGTAAAACTAATGAAAAACTGTTTTTT.

The gene calls are TRBV11-2 and TRBJ2-7, with TRBD1 matching 9 bases. The end of the DNA aligns better with TRBJ2-5, so the J call may be wrong. Germline CDR1 is SGHAT and CDR2 is FQNNGV. This CDR3 comprises 16 residues. The CDR3 loop is CASSWGTGTAEETQYF. CDR3 in DNA: TGTGCCAGCAGCTGGGGGACAGGGACGGCTGAGGAGACCCAGTACTTC.

The CDR3 loop reads CASSLLAGGPETQYF. CDR3 coding DNA: TGCGCCAGCAGCTTGCTAGCGGGAGGGCCGGAGACCCAGTACTTC. The chain combines TRBV5-1 with TRBJ2-7; 12 bases match TRBD2. Judging by the DNA end, TRBJ2-5 fits better; the J call may be wrong. Germline V gives CDR1 SGHRS, CDR2 YFSETQ. This CDR3 region has 15 residues.

The V and J genes are TRBV3-1 and TRBJ2-1, with a tentative D call TRBD2 (5 bases). CDR3 length equals 12 residues. V lost 1 base, J lost 10 bases, and 8 bases lay in between. Germline loops: CDR1 LGHDT, CDR2 YNNKEL (reference sequence). The CDR3 loop reads CASSQGEREQFF. CDR3 sequence (DNA): TGTGCCAGCAGCCAAGGGGAGCGGGAGCAGTTCTTC.

The V call is TRBV20-1, the J call TRBJ1-5; TRBD1 matches at 8 bases. Germline V gene sequence: CDR1 DFQATT, CDR2 SNEGSKA (reference sequence). V shed 5 bases and J 2 bases; nucleotides not matched to a gene: 5. The CDR3 spans 14 residues. The CDR3 protein is CSALDRERNQPQHF. The CDR3 DNA sequence: TGCAGTGCTTTGGACAGGGAGCGCAATCAGCCCCAGCATTTT.

The chain recombines TRBV11-2 with TRBJ2-1; the D gene is possibly TRBD2 (6 bases). V gave up 5 bases and J gave up 2 bases, with 13 bases separating them. The CDR3 runs to 15 residues. Looked up from germline, CDR1 is SGHAT and CDR2 is FQNNGV. CDR3 nucleotides: TGTGCCAGCAGCCTCTCCCCGGGGGCCTACAATGAGCAGTTCTTC. Translated: CASSLSPGAYNEQFF.

The chain carries TRBV5-1 and TRBJ2-3; D unclear. The CDR3 covers 15 residues. The germline V and J ends were trimmed by 0 bases and 4 bases, with 12 bases remaining between them. Germline V lookup: CDR1 SGHRS, CDR2 YFSETQ. Here the CDR3 reads CASSLVGSRADTQYF. CDR3 DNA: TGCGCCAGCAGCTTGGTGGGCAGCCGAGCAGATACGCAGTATTTT.